This entry lists 16 T cell receptor beta chains sequenced from one sample in a study of cytomegalovirus exposure and HLA in healthy donors. The PCR employed 60 Vbeta primers together with 13 Jbeta primers. This table comes from immunoSEQ multiplex PCR, and its TCRdb copy is limited to in-frame clones, with some not included. In the table there are around 150,000 clones, about 76% of which are singletons. Sample: PBMCs. Receptor source: a male donor in good health and CMV-seropositive.

This chain connects TRBV7-9 to TRBJ2-3; TRBD2 might be the D (5 bases). V shed 4 bases and J shed 2 bases, with 13 bases lying between them. This CDR3 is 15 amino acids long. Germline CDR1 SEHNR, CDR2 FQNEAQ (reference sequence). The CDR3, as DNA: TGTGCCAGCAGCTACCCGAGGGTATCCACAGATACGCAGTATTTT. This sequence encodes CASSYPRVSTDTQYF.

The genes are TRBV6-5 and TRBJ2-1, with D maybe TRBD1 (5 bases). The CDR3 contains 16 residues. CDR1 is MNHEY, CDR2 SVGAGI, per germline. The V and J ends lost 0 bases and 4 bases respectively, with 13 bases between them. The CDR3 DNA sequence: TGTGCCAGCAGTTACTCGATCGGTCAGGGTTACAATGAGCAGTTCTTC. It specifies CASSYSIGQGYNEQFF.

The rearrangement links TRBV5-1 to TRBJ1-1, with D perhaps TRBD1 (6 bases). V was pared by 5 bases and J by 4 bases, with 24 bases between. Germline CDR1 is SGHRS and CDR2 is YFSETQ. This CDR3 has 17 residues. CDR3 loop: CASRPSPGDLVGTEAFF. CDR3 bases: TGCGCCAGCAGGCCTAGTCCAGGGGATTTGGTAGGCACTGAAGCTTTCTTT. Combining the CDR3 with reference TRBV5-1 and TRBJ1-1 gives the whole variable domain KAGVTQTPRYLIKTRGQQVTLSCSPISGHRSVSWYQQTPGQGLQFLFEYFSETQRNKGNFPGRFSGRQFSNSRSEMNVSTLELGDSALYLCASRPSPGDLVGTEAFFGQGTRLTVV.

The V gene is TRBV7-9, the J gene TRBJ1-1, with TRBD1 matching over 9 bases. The germline gives CDR1 SEHNR, CDR2 FQNEAQ (reference sequence). The CDR3 runs to 15 residues. J gave up 1 base and V 3 bases, and 3 bases lay outside the gene matches. The CDR3: CASSFRDRANTEAFF. In DNA form, the CDR3 reads TGTGCCAGCAGCTTCCGGGACAGGGCGAACACTGAAGCTTTCTTT.

The chain is built from TRBV6-5 and TRBJ2-3, with TRBD2 identical over 10 bases. Germline V CDR1 and CDR2: MNHEY, SVGAGI. V trimming: 5 bases; J trimming: 2 bases; junction bases outside the gene matches: 1. This CDR3 has 14 residues. The DNA for the CDR3 is TGTGCCAGCAGTAGCGGGGGGGCCACAGATACGCAGTATTTT. Translating it yields CASSSGGATDTQYF.

V is TRBV5-1 and J is TRBJ2-3, with D possibly TRBD1 on 7 matching bases. CDR1 is SGHRS and CDR2 is YFSETQ in the germline V gene. The CDR3 is made up of 16 amino acids. Between the trimmed V and J ends, which lost 0 bases and 1 base, there was a span of 12 bases. The CDR3 loop is CASSLEGGTGTDTQYF. The CDR3 DNA is TGCGCCAGCAGCTTGGAGGGCGGGACAGGCACAGATACGCAGTATTTT.

V and J are TRBV20-1 and TRBJ1-2, with a tentative D call TRBD1 (5 bases). Germline V gives CDR1 DFQATT, CDR2 SNEGSKA (reference sequence). CDR3 length: 11 residues. The ends were cut back, 5 bases at V and 5 bases at J, with 9 bases in the middle. The CDR3 protein is CSAFSGYGYTF. DNA of the CDR3: TGCAGTGCTTTCTCAGGGTATGGCTACACCTTC.

J is TRBJ2-1 and V is TRBV18; 11 nucleotides line up with TRBD2. V lost 3 bases and J lost 6; bases outside the gene matches: 1. Germline V CDR1 and CDR2: KGHSH, LQKENI. The CDR3 covers 14 residues. DNA of the CDR3: TGTGCCAGCTCACCGACTAGCGGGGCCAATGAGCAGTTCTTC. It yields the protein CASSPTSGANEQFF.

The rearrangement links TRBV9 to TRBJ2-1, with 10 bases aligning to TRBD2. Germline-derived CDR1 and CDR2 are SGDLS and YYNGEE. With V trimmed by 4 bases and J by 4 bases, 8 bases remained unmatched. The CDR3 covers 16 residues. The CDR3 nucleotides read TGTGCCAGCAGCAAAGAAGAAGCGGGGGGGTACAATGAGCAGTTCTTC. It specifies CASSKEEAGGYNEQFF. Using reference TRBV9 and TRBJ2-1 for the parts outside the CDR3, the full variable domain is DSGVTQTPKHLITATGQRVTLRCSPRSGDLSVYWYQQSLDQGLQFLIQYYNGEERAKGNILERFSAQQFPDLHSELNLSSLELGDSALYFCASSKEEAGGYNEQFFGPGTRLTVL.

The genes are TRBV6-5 and TRBJ1-2, with 10 bases matching TRBD1. J gave up 6 bases and V 0 bases, and 4 bases lay outside the gene matches. This CDR3 region has 15 residues. CDR1 is MNHEY, CDR2 SVGAGI, per germline. CDR3 DNA: TGTGCCAGCAGTTACTCAACAGGGACAGGGGATGGCTACACCTTC. Its protein product is CASSYSTGTGDGYTF.

The chain joins TRBV19 to TRBJ2-1; D might be TRBD2 (7 bases). This CDR3 spans 17 amino acids. V was trimmed by 2 bases and J by 9 bases, leaving 23 bases between them. CDR1 is LNHDA, CDR2 SQIVND, per germline (reference sequence). The CDR3: CASSITSGMGGRGEQFF. The CDR3 nucleotides read TGTGCCAGTAGTATAACCAGTGGGATGGGGGGGCGAGGTGAGCAGTTCTTC.

This clone was observed a single time. V is TRBV5-1 and J is TRBJ1-2; D gene ambiguous. With 6 bases removed from V and 5 bases from J, the gap between germline ends came to 8 bases. Looked up from germline, CDR1 is SGHRS and CDR2 is YFSETQ. The CDR3 has 11 amino acids. CDR3 nucleotide sequence: TGCGCCAGCATGGGAGAGTATGGCTACACCTTC. The encoded protein is CASMGEYGYTF.

This clone showed up just a few times. The chain joins TRBV2 to TRBJ1-1; TRBD1 matches 9 bases. Germline V gene sequence: CDR1 SNHLY, CDR2 FYNNEI. V shed 1 base and J 5 bases; nucleotides not matched to a gene: 2. This CDR3 has 14 residues. CDR3 sequence (DNA): TGTGCCAGCAGTGAAGGACAGGGGGGAACTGAAGCTTTCTTT. This sequence encodes CASSEGQGGTEAFF.

This clone showed up just once. This sequence joins TRBV19 and TRBJ2-7; TRBD1 aligns across 12 bases. This CDR3 spans 14 amino acids. Germline CDR1 LNHDA, CDR2 SQIVND (reference sequence). Losses at the gene ends were 5 bases for V and 9 bases for J; bases not matched to a gene: 8. The CDR3 region is CASSPGTGGLGQYF. The CDR3 coding sequence is TGTGCCAGTAGTCCCGGGACAGGGGGCTTAGGGCAGTACTTC.

The chain uses TRBV5-1 and TRBJ1-1; 7 bases are shared with TRBD1. CDR3 size: 14 residues. Germline loops: CDR1 SGHRS, CDR2 YFSETQ. V lost 0 bases, J lost 6 bases, and 5 bases stayed unmatched. The CDR3 protein is CASSLEEGAAEAFF. The CDR3 coding sequence is TGCGCCAGCAGCTTGGAAGAGGGGGCAGCTGAAGCTTTCTTT.

V is TRBV7-2 and J is TRBJ1-4; 7 nucleotides align to TRBD1. This CDR3 has 15 amino acids. The germline CDR1 and CDR2 sequences are SGHTA and FQGNSA. The ends lost 4 bases at V and 7 bases at J; junction bases unmatched: 9. The CDR3 loop is CASSYRTGVGEKLFF. The CDR3 region has the DNA TGTGCCAGCAGCTACCGAACAGGGGTTGGTGAAAAACTGTTTTTT.